This TCR beta chain was identified during a study of post-analysis software for immune sequencing data. Study context: Progressive-relapsing, secondary progressive and relapsing-remitting multiple sclerosis were among the disease courses included. Study findings and constraints: Patients used roughly five TRBV segments, including TRBV5-6, TRBV5-1 and TRBV20-1, more often than controls. Significantly decreased normalized Chao1 diversity was recorded for multiple sclerosis patients relative to controls.

V lost 2 bases to trimming and J lost 14 bases, with 16 bases between them. Germline V gene data show CDR1 as MNHNY and CDR2 as SVGAGI (reference sequence). CDR3 length: 13 residues. Concerning this clonotype itself: Its target is unknown.

Unique molecular identifiers were present in the TCR beta cDNA libraries. Yield was roughly 500,000 cDNA molecules from roughly 1 to 10 million T cells. TCRdb reprocessed the PCR reads with MiXCR, giving one entry per CDR3 protein. The sample gives 150,000 or so distinct CDR3 sequences, about 34% of which show up once; 25% to 35% is in the top ten. The receptor's source is a girl between 5 and 17 years old with multiple sclerosis. The chain has TRBV6-6 and TRBJ2-4; possibly TRBD2 for D (6 bases). This specimen was blood, taken after autologous hematopoietic stem cell transplantation. CDR3 nucleotides: TGTGCCAGCAGTTACCTTATGGACTACCTTGAGTACTTC. Amino acids: CASSYLMDYLEYF.